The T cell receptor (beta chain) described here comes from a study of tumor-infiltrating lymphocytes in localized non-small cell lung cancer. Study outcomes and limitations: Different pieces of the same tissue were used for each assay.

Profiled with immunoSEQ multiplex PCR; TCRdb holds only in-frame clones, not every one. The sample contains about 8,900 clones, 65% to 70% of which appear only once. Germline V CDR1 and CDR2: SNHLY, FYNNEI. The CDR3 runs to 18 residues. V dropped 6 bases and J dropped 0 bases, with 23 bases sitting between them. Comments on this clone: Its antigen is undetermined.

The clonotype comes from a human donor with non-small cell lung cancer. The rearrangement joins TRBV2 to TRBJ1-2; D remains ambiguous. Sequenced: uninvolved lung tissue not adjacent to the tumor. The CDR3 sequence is CASRTRGGQSFANYGYTF. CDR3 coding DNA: TGTGCCAGCAGAACCCGGGGAGGTCAAAGTTTTGCTAACTATGGCTACACCTTC.